Listed below are T cell receptor beta chains from one sample, sequenced in a study of follicular helper T cells after annual influenza vaccination. Libraries were prepared by immunoSEQ multiplex PCR; TCRdb keeps only in-frame clonotypes and omits some of them. Found here are roughly 9,800 clones, roughly 80% of them singletons; the top ten hold just over 0.45%. The starting material was CXCR5+ CD38- circulating T follicular helper cells from blood, obtained 7 days after influenza vaccination. Receptor source: an adult who received the influenza vaccine. Both conserved end residues are part of each CDR3. Fields, in order: V gene, clone size, CDR3 protein. Some rows have no size entry. The others give once, few or many, or a class for an expanded clone.

V gene: TRBV10-3; clone size: .; CDR3 protein: CAISEDPNNGGGGYTF
V gene: TRBV6-6; clone size: few; CDR3 protein: CASRGDSPLHF
V gene: TRBV5-4; clone size: .; CDR3 protein: CASSTDLNTEAFF
V gene: TRBV27; clone size: .; CDR3 protein: CASSLRGGVANYGYTF
V gene: TRBV6-5; clone size: .; CDR3 protein: CASTEGERPQHF
V gene: TRBV7-2; clone size: few; CDR3 protein: CASSLRETEAFF
V gene: TRBV2; clone size: .; CDR3 protein: CASRINRDSDSPLHF
V gene: TRBV18; clone size: .; CDR3 protein: CASSPPTGTGGGTDTQYF
V gene: TRBV10-2; clone size: .; CDR3 protein: CASNGQGFNYGYTF
V gene: TRBV6-5; clone size: .; CDR3 protein: CASSYSGTAYEQYF
V gene: TRBV11-3; clone size: .; CDR3 protein: CASSLVSGGALDTQYF
V gene: TRBV2; clone size: .; CDR3 protein: CASTGEQGNQPQHF
V gene: TRBV28; clone size: .; CDR3 protein: CASSLGQGGEKLFF
V gene: TRBV6-1; clone size: .; CDR3 protein: CASRDRGYSTDTQYF
V gene: TRBV2; clone size: .; CDR3 protein: CASSGQEMTEAFF
V gene: TRBV28; clone size: .; CDR3 protein: CASSWDRARQLNSPLHF
V gene: TRBV27; clone size: once; CDR3 protein: CASTSRTARQDNEQFF
V gene: TRBV15; clone size: .; CDR3 protein: CATSRESGTGELFF
V gene: TRBV12-5; clone size: .; CDR3 protein: CASGAGGAKTQYF
V gene: TRBV29-1; clone size: .; CDR3 protein: CSVDRQADGYTF
V gene: TRBV6-5; clone size: .; CDR3 protein: CASRRSLAKNIQYF
V gene: TRBV11-3; clone size: .; CDR3 protein: CASSFQAGVNEQFF
V gene: TRBV19; clone size: .; CDR3 protein: CATRSEVHQPQHF
V gene: TRBV7-6; clone size: .; CDR3 protein: CASSRPTTGTDTQYF
V gene: TRBV5-1; clone size: .; CDR3 protein: CASSRDISGNTIYF
V gene: TRBV6-1; clone size: .; CDR3 protein: CASEVEGATDTQYF
V gene: TRBV4-1; clone size: once; CDR3 protein: CASSSVPGQAVGNQPQHF
V gene: TRBV6-5; clone size: .; CDR3 protein: CASSRPVDRDSPLHF
V gene: TRBV6-1; clone size: few; CDR3 protein: CASRGRTGGQPQHF
V gene: TRBV7-2; clone size: .; CDR3 protein: CASSTRSAAGGYTDTQYF
V gene: TRBV28; clone size: few; CDR3 protein: CASSFPSGAFRGYTF
V gene: TRBV19; clone size: .; CDR3 protein: CASSIASGIGYGYTF
V gene: TRBV14; clone size: .; CDR3 protein: CASSQVSPATWLDTQYF
V gene: TRBV6-1; clone size: few; CDR3 protein: CASSEGEGPAAF
V gene: TRBV2; clone size: .; CDR3 protein: CASMLSGEGNEQFF
V gene: TRBV15; clone size: .; CDR3 protein: CATSRGAGGQGADTQYF
V gene: TRBV2; clone size: few; CDR3 protein: CASSENREGYTF
V gene: TRBV28; clone size: .; CDR3 protein: CASSFTKPYYEQYF
V gene: TRBV5-1; clone size: .; CDR3 protein: CASSLNGVSGANVLTF
V gene: TRBV7-9; clone size: few; CDR3 protein: CASTPAGGSSSYEQYF
V gene: TRBV2; clone size: once; CDR3 protein: CASRMTGPGGYTF
V gene: TRBV5-4; clone size: .; CDR3 protein: CASSFRDTQETQYF